This T cell receptor (beta chain) is drawn from a study of cytomegalovirus exposure and HLA in healthy donors. Note on this clone: Its antigen is not identified.

The PCR was carried out with 60 Vbeta primers and 13 Jbeta primers. Some clones are missing from TCRdb's copy, which holds only in-frame ones; the method was immunoSEQ multiplex PCR. The sample carries some 140,000 clones, 73% recorded once. Losses at the gene ends were 0 bases for V and 4 bases for J; bases not matched to a gene: 4. Germline CDR1 and CDR2: MNHNS and SASEGT. The CDR3 length is 16 residues. Overall study findings and caveats: It was only CMV serostatus that was available as immune exposure information. In an earlier analysis, productive rearrangement rates for most beta V segments clustered near 87% or 30%. As a later analysis showed, a missense DCLRE1C variant was linked to trimming of TCR beta V- and J-genes. Per published accounts, TCR beta sequences correctly predicted the HLA-A and HLA-B alleles of most subjects.

This chain joins TRBV6-1 and TRBJ1-2, with 11 nucleotides matching TRBD1. The sequence came from a middle-aged woman in good health and CMV-seronegative. The sample consisted of PBMCs. This CDR3 reads CASSEAGGTGGYGYTF. DNA of the CDR3: TGTGCCAGCAGTGAAGCAGGCGGGACAGGGGGCTATGGCTACACCTTC.